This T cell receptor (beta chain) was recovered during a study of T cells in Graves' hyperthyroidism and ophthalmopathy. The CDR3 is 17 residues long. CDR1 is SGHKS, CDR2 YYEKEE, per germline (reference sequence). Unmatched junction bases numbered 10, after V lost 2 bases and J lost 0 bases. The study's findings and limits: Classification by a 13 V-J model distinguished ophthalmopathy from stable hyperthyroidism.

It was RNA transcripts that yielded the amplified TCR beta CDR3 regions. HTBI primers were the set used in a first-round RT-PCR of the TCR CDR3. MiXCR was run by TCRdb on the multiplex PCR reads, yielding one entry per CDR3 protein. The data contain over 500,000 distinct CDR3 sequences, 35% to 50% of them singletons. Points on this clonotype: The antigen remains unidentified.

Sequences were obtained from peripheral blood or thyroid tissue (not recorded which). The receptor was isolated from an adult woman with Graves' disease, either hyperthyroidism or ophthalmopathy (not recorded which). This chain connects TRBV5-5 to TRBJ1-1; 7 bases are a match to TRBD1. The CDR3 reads CASSLLGTEKMNTEAFF. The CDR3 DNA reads TGTGCCAGCAGCTTACTCGGGACAGAAAAGATGAACACTGAAGCTTTCTTT. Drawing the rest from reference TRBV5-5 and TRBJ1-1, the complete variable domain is DAGVTQSPTHLIKTRGQQVTLRCSPISGHKSVSWYQQVLGQGPQFIFQYYEKEERGRGNFPDRFSARQFPNYSSELNVNALLLGDSALYLCASSLLGTEKMNTEAFFGQGTRLTVV.